This T cell receptor (beta chain) emerged from a study of T-cell reconstitution after alpha-beta-depleted transplantation in children. Study-wide points: The high TCRbeta diversity at day 60 in some patients came from surviving recipient T cells and thymic progenitors. The study reportedly traced alpha-beta T cells about two months after transplant to several hundred expanded graft clones. T-cell numbers and diversity, one year after transplant, stemmed largely from T cells that were newly produced.

This clonotype was observed at least ten times. Its antigen remains unknown. A TCRbeta library incorporating unique molecular identifiers was prepared. TCRdb processed the PCR reads anew with MiXCR; each CDR3 protein has one entry. The table records approximately 490,000 distinct CDR3 sequences, approximately 10% of them present only once. Germline values: CDR1 DFQATT, CDR2 SNEGSKA (reference sequence). Trimming removed 6 bases from V and 5 bases from J, with 14 bases in between. The CDR3 is 12 amino acids. The receptor was isolated from a child aged 2-15 years with inherited bone marrow failure, due to receive a stem cell transplant. V and J are TRBV20-1 and TRBJ2-7; no definite D call. The sequencing here drew on PBMCs, taken before TCRalphabeta/CD19-depleted stem cell transplant. The CDR3 sequence is CSAGVQIHEQYF. The DNA for the CDR3 is TGCAGTGCCGGAGTTCAGATCCACGAGCAGTACTTC.